This T cell receptor beta chain was captured by sequencing in a study of regulatory T cells in long-lasting Graves disease. CDR3 length equals 15 residues. Germline V CDR1 and CDR2: DFQATT, SNEGSKA (reference sequence). Losses at the gene ends were 2 bases for V and 7 bases for J; bases not matched to a gene: 7. Time point specified: newly diagnosed GD, antithyroid drugs for less than 3 months. Making the TCR library involved RNA that had been extracted from PBMCs. To make TCR beta libraries, researchers used iRepertoire HTBI primers and Arm-PCR of CDR3 regions. One entry per CDR3 protein, called by TCRdb with MiXCR from the multiplex PCR reads. The repertoire includes approximately 310,000 distinct CDR3 sequences, under 20% of them detected once, and about 40% sits in the top ten. Many counts were recorded for this clonotype.

The rearrangement joins TRBV20-1 to TRBJ2-3; TRBD2 matches 12 bases. The source was peripheral blood mononuclear cells (PBMCs), collected at new diagnosis, from a patient treated with antithyroid drugs. The origin of this receptor is a female donor with Graves disease. The CDR3 region has the DNA TGCAGTGCTAGATCCGGGACTAGCGGGTTGAATACGCAGTATTTT. It encodes CSARSGTSGLNTQYF.